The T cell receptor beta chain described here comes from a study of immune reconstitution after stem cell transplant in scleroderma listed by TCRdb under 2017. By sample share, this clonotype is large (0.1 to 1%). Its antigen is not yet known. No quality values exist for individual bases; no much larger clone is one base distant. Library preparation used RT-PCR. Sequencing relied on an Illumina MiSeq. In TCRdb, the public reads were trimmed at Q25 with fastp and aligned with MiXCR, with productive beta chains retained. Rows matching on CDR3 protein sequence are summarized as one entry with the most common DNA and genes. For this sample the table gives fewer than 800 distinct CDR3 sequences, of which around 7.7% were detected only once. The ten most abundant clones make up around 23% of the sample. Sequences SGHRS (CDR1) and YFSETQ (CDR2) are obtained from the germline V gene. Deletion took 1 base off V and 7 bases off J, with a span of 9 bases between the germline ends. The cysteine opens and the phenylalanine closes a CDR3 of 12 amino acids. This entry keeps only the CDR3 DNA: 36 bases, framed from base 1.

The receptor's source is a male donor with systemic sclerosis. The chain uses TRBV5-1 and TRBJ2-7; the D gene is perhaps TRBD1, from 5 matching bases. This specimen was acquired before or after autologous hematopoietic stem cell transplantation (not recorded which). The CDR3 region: CASSLQGVEQYF. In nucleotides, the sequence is TGCGCCAGCAGCTTGCAGGGTGTGGAGCAGTACTTC.